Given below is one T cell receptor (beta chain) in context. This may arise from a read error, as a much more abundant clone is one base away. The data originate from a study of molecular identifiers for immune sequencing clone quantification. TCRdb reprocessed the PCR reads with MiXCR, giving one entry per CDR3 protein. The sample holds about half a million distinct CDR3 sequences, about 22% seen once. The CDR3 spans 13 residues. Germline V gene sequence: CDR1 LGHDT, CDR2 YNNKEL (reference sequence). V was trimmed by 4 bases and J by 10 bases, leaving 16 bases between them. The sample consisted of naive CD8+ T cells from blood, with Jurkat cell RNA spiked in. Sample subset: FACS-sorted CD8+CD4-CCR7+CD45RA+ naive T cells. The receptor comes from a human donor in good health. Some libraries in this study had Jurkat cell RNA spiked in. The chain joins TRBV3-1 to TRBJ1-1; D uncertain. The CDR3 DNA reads TGTGCCAGCAGCCGAGAGAGTCTGGGTTTAGCTTTCTTT. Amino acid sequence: CASSRESLGLAFF.